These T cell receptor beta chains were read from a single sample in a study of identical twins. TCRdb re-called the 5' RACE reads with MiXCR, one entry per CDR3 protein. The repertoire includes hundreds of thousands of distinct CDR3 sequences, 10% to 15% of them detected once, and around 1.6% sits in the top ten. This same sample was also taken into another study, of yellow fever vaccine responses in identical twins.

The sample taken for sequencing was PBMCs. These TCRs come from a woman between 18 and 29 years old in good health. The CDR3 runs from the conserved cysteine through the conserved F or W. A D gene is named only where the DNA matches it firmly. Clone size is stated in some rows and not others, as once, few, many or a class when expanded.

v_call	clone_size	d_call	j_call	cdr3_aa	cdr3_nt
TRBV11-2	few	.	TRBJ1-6	CASSLQTATNSPLHF	TGTGCCAGCAGCTTACAGACGGCAACCAATTCACCCCTCCACTTT
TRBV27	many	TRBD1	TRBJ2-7	CASSTGQRTYEQYF	TGTGCCAGCAGTACGGGACAGAGGACCTACGAGCAGTACTTC
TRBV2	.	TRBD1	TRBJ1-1	CARGGGQKNTEAFF	TGTGCCAGAGGGGGGGGACAGAAGAACACTGAAGCTTTCTTT
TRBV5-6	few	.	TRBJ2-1	CASSREASYNEQFF	TGTGCCAGCAGCCGTGAGGCCTCCTACAATGAGCAGTTCTTC
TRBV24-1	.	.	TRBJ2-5	CATSDSEGYGQETQYF	TGTGCCACCAGTGATTCGGAGGGGTATGGCCAAGAGACCCAGTACTTC
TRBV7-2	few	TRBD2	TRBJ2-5	CASSLSRGGWQETQYF	TGTGCCAGCAGCCTAAGCCGCGGGGGGTGGCAAGAGACCCAGTACTTC
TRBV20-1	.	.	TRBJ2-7	CSARESSYEQYF	TGCAGTGCTAGAGAGTCTAGCTACGAGCAGTACTTC
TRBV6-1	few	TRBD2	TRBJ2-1	CASTAGAAYNEQFF	TGTGCCAGCACGGCGGGAGCGGCCTACAATGAGCAGTTCTTC
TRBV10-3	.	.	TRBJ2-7	CAISESWGTYEQYF	TGTGCCATCAGTGAGTCGTGGGGGACCTACGAGCAGTACTTC
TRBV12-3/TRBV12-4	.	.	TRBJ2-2	CASSLSTGTLNTGELFF	TGTGCCAGCAGTTTAAGCACCGGGACATTGAACACCGGGGAGCTGTTTTTT
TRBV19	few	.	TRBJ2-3	CASSIGHRTDTQYF	TGTGCCAGTAGTATCGGACACCGCACAGATACGCAGTATTTT
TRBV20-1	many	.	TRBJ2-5	CSASGTSQETQYF	TGCAGTGCTAGTGGGACTTCTCAAGAGACCCAGTACTTC
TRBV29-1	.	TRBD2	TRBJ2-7	CSVGSGRASYEQYF	TGCAGCGTCGGGAGCGGGAGGGCCTCCTACGAGCAGTACTTC
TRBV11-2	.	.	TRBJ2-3	CASSHRWGAVPGTDTQYF	TGTGCCAGCAGCCACCGGTGGGGCGCAGTTCCTGGCACAGATACGCAGTATTTT
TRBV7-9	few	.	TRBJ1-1	CASSLQLGPEAFF	TGTGCCAGCAGCTTGCAACTCGGGCCTGAAGCTTTCTTT
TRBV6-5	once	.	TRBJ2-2	CASSYSTGSDTGELFF	TGTGCCAGCAGTTACTCGACCGGCTCCGACACCGGGGAGCTGTTTTTT
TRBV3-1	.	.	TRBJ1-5	CASSHGRGGSNQPQHF	TGTGCCAGCAGCCACGGCCGGGGTGGGAGCAATCAGCCCCAGCATTTT
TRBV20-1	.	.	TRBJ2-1	CSANDINNEQFF	TGCAGTGCCAATGACATAAACAATGAGCAGTTCTTC
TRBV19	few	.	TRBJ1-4	CATSTAVNEKNCFF	.
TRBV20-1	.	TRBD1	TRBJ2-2	CSAKKTGQAGELFF	TGCAGTGCTAAAAAGACAGGGCAGGCCGGGGAGCTGTTTTTT
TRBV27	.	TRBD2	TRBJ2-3	CASSSGLAGGYDTQYF	TGTGCCAGCAGTTCGGGACTAGCGGGAGGGTATGATACGCAGTATTTT
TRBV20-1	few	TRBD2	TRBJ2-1	CSVQVAGDYNEQFF	TGCAGTGTACAGGTAGCGGGGGACTACAATGAGCAGTTCTTC
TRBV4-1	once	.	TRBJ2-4	CASSPPEGRNGKNIQYF	TGCGCCAGCAGCCCTCCAGAGGGAAGGAACGGCAAAAACATTCAGTACTTC
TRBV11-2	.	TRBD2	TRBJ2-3	CASSLFSGSTDTQYF	TGTGCCAGCAGCTTATTTAGCGGGAGCACAGATACGCAGTATTTT
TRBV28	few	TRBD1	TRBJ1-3	CASSSHLGQERNSGNTIYF	TGTGCCAGCAGTTCTCACCTTGGACAGGAACGAAATTCTGGAAACACCATATATTTT
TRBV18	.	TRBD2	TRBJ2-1	CASSSGLAGRSYNEQFF	TGTGCCAGCTCCTCGGGACTAGCGGGTCGCTCCTACAATGAGCAGTTCTTC
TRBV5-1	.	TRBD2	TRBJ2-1	CASKMGTSGHNEQFF	TGCGCCAGCAAGATGGGAACTAGCGGACACAATGAGCAGTTCTTC
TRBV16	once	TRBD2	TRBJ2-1	CASSLGVSGRAGSYNEQFF	TGTGCCAGCAGTTTAGGGGTTAGCGGGAGGGCCGGTTCCTACAATGAGCAGTTCTTC
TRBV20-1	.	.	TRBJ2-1	CSVRRDNEQFF	TGCAGTGTTAGGCGTGACAATGAGCAGTTCTTC
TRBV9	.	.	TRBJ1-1	CASSVEPGPREPPSNTEAFF	TGTGCCAGCAGCGTAGAACCGGGACCCCGCGAACCCCCCTCTAACACTGAAGCTTTCTTT
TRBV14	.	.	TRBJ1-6	CASSQDLGGDNSPLHF	TGTGCCAGCAGCCAAGATCTGGGAGGGGATAATTCACCCCTCCACTTT
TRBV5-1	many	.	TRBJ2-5	CASSFGLQETQYF	TGCGCCAGCAGCTTTGGACTCCAAGAGACCCAGTACTTC
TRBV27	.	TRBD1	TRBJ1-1	CASNPTGGSHTEAFF	TGTGCCAGCAACCCGACAGGGGGAAGTCACACTGAAGCTTTCTTT
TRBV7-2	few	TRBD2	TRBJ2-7	CASSLKGLAGNYEQYF	TGTGCCAGCAGCCTCAAGGGACTAGCGGGAAACTACGAGCAGTACTTC
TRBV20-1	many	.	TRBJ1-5	CSAAEGNQPQHF	TGCAGTGCCGCCGAAGGGAATCAGCCCCAGCATTTT
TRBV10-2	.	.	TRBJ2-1	CASSDVGTLPSYNEQFF	TGCGCCAGCAGTGATGTGGGGACATTGCCCTCCTACAATGAGCAGTTCTTC
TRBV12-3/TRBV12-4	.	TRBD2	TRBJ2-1	CASRASGEGQQFF	TGTGCCAGCAGGGCTAGCGGGGAGGGTCAGCAGTTCTTC
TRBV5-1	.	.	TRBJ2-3	CASSLFSGRDVWTDTQYF	TGCGCCAGCAGCTTGTTTTCGGGCAGGGACGTGTGGACAGATACGCAGTATTTT
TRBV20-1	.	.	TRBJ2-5	CSANHRETQYF	TGCAGTGCGAACCACCGCGAGACCCAGTACTTC
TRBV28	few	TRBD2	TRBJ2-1	CASTFGGTSPYNEQFF	TGTGCCAGCACCTTCGGGGGGACTAGCCCCTACAATGAGCAGTTCTTC
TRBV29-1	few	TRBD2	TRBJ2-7	CSVREGPYEQYF	TGCAGCGTGCGGGAGGGCCCCTACGAGCAGTACTTC
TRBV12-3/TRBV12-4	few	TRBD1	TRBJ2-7	CASSSRTGGGEQYF	TGTGCCAGCAGTTCTCGGACAGGGGGCGGCGAGCAGTACTTC
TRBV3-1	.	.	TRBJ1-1	CASSQGSGGMNTEAFF	TGTGCCAGCAGCCAAGGGTCGGGGGGAATGAACACTGAAGCTTTCTTT
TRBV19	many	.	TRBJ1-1	CASSPGAAEAFF	TGTGCCAGTAGTCCAGGGGCAGCTGAAGCTTTCTTT
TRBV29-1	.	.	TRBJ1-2	CSVEDDKEGGYGYTF	TGCAGCGTTGAAGATGATAAGGAGGGCGGCTATGGCTACACCTTC
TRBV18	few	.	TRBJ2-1	CASSPVSEQFF	TGTGCCAGCTCACCAGTGAGTGAGCAGTTCTTC
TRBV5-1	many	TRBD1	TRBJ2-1	CASSAGGFSSYNEQFF	TGCGCCAGCAGCGCAGGGGGCTTTAGCTCCTACAATGAGCAGTTCTTC
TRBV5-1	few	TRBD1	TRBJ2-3	CASRGQRLTDTQYF	TGCGCCAGCAGGGGACAGCGACTCACAGATACGCAGTATTTT
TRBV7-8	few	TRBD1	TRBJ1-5	CASSLVGTGKQPQHF	TGTGCCAGCAGCTTAGTAGGGACAGGGAAACAGCCCCAGCATTTT
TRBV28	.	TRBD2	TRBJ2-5	CASSAPSGGARETQYF	TGTGCCAGCAGTGCGCCCAGCGGGGGGGCCCGAGAGACCCAGTACTTC
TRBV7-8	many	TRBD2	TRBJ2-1	CASSLTSGGINEQFF	TGTGCCAGCAGTTTGACTAGCGGAGGGATCAATGAGCAGTTCTTC
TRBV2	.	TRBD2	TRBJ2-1	CASSDQREYNEQFF	TGTGCCAGCAGTGACCAGCGGGAATACAATGAGCAGTTCTTC
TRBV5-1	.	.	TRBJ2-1	CASSFSSSWDIEQFF	TGCGCCAGCAGCTTTAGTAGCTCTTGGGATATCGAGCAGTTCTTC
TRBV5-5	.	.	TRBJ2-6	CASSLWATGANVLTF	TGTGCCAGCAGCTTATGGGCAACTGGGGCCAACGTCCTGACTTTC
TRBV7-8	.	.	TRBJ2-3	CASSPNEWRSTDTQYF	TGTGCCAGCAGCCCCAATGAGTGGCGGTCAACAGATACGCAGTATTTT